One TCR beta chain is described in this entry. The data belong to a study of shared clonotypes between healthy human individuals. Using immunoSEQ multiplex PCR, the repertoire was profiled, and TCRdb retains in-frame clones only, with some absent. The table includes roughly 1 million clones, approximately 80% detected once. The sequence derives from a man aged 18-30 years in good health. Some clones in this sample may be carry-over from other donors' samples. Material: memory CD4+ T cells from PBMCs. Subset meaning: CD45RA-negative fraction.

In DNA form, the CDR3 reads TGTGCCAGCAGCAATCAACTCGGGCAGCAGTACTTC. It codes for CASSNQLGQQYF. The rearrangement uses TRBV6-6 and TRBJ2-7; D is unresolved. This CDR3 contains 12 residues. Per the germline V gene, CDR1 is MNHNY and CDR2 is SVGAGI (reference sequence). V gave up 6 bases and J gave up 8 bases, with 14 bases separating them.